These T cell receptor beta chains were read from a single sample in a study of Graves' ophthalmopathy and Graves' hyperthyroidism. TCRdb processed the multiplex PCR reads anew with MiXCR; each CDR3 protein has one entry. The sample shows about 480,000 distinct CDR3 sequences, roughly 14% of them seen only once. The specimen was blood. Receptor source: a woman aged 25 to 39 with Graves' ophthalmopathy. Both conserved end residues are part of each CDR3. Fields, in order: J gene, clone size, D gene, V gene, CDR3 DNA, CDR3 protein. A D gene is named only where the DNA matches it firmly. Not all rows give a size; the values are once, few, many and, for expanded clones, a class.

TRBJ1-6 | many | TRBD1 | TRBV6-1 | TGTGCCAGCAGCCCTCCCGGACAGGCCAATTCACCCCTCCACTTT | CASSPPGQANSPLHF
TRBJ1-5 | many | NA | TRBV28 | TGTGCCAGCACCGTCGCCGGGCCTGTGCAGCCCCAGCATTTT | CASTVAGPVQPQHF
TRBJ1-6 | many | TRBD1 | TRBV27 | TGTGCCAGCAGTTTGTTACAGGGGTATTCACCCCTCCACTTT | CASSLLQGYSPLHF
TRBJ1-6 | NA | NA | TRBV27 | TGTGCCAGCAGAAGACAGGAGATTCGTAATTCACCCCTCCACTTT | CASRRQEIRNSPLHF
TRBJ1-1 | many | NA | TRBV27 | TGTGCCAGCAAGGTTCTGGAGAACACTGAAGCTTTCTTT | CASKVLENTEAFF
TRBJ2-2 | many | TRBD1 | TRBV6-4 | TGTGCCAGCAGTGACCAGGGGGACGGCGGGGAGCTGTTTTTT | CASSDQGDGGELFF
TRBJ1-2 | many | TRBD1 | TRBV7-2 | TGTGCCAGCAGCCCCCGGGGACAGCGCTATGGCTACACCTTC | CASSPRGQRYGYTF
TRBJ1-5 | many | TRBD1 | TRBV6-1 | TGTGCCAGCACCCCTCGGACAGGAAGCAATCAGCCCCAGCATTTT | CASTPRTGSNQPQHF
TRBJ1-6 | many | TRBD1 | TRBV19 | TGTGCCAGTAGTCCGGGACAGGAACGCTCCTATAATTCACCCCTCCACTTT | CASSPGQERSYNSPLHF
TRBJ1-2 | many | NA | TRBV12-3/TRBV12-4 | TGTGCCAGCAGTTTTCGCAGATCCCATAGCTATGGCTACACCTTC | CASSFRRSHSYGYTF
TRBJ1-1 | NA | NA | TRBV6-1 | TGTGCCAGCAGTAATGGACAGAGGGCTTTCTTT | CASSNGQRAFF
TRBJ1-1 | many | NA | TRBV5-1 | TGCGCCAGCAGCCTATGGGACATGAGGGGTGAAGCTTTCTTT | CASSLWDMRGEAFF
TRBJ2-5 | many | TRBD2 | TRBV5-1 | TGCGCCAGCAGCTCCTCTAGCGGCCGCCGAGAGACCCAGTACTTC | CASSSSSGRRETQYF
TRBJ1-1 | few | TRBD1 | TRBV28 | TGTGCCAGCAAGGGAGTCGGGACAGGGCGTGAAGCTTTCTTT | CASKGVGTGREAFF
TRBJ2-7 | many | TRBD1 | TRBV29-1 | TGCAGCGTCCATCGCCGGGACAGGGACGAGCAGTACTTC | CSVHRRDRDEQYF
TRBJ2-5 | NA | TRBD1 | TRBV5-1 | TGCGCCAGCAGCTCCCCCCCAGGATCAGGGACAGTTTACCAAGACACCCAGTACTTC | CASSSPPGSGTVYQDTQYF
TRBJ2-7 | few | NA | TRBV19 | TGTGCCAGTAGTATAGGGGGGCGCACTACCTACGAGCAGTACTTC | CASSIGGRTTYEQYF
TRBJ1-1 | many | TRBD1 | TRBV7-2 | TGTGCCAGCAGCTTTAGCCGACAGGGACGCACTGAAGCTTTCTTT | CASSFSRQGRTEAFF
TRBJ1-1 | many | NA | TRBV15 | TGTGCCACCGGGCTAATGAGGAACACTGAAGCTTTCTTT | CATGLMRNTEAFF
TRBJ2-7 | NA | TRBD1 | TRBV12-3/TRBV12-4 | TGTGCCAGCAGCCGACGGACAGGGAGGCACGAGCAGTACTTC | CASSRRTGRHEQYF
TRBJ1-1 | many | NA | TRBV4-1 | TGCGCCAGCAGCCGCCTAGGGATTCCAGGGGAAGCTTTCTTT | CASSRLGIPGEAFF
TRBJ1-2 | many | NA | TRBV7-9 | TGTGCCAGCAGCTTAAGCCAGGGTAAAGGCTACACCTTC | CASSLSQGKGYTF
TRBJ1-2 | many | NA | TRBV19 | TGTGCCAGTAGTATGGTGGAAACTAACTATGGCTACACCTTC | CASSMVETNYGYTF
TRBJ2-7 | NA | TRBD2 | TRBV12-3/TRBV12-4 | TGTGCCAGCGTCTGGGATAGCGGGAGGTCATACGAGCAGTACTTC | CASVWDSGRSYEQYF